The 17 T cell receptor beta chains given below trace back to one sample, sequenced in a study of blood T cell repertoires in COVID-19. Repertoires were generated with immunoSEQ multiplex PCR, while TCRdb's copy carries only in-frame clones and drops some. The sample shows about 380,000 clones, roughly 90% of them seen only once. Sequencing was performed on PBMCs or T cells enriched from blood (not recorded which). These receptors were collected from a woman aged 25 to 45 who had recovered from COVID-19.

The genes are TRBV30 and TRBJ1-2; unclear D gene. Trimming removed 6 bases at V and 0 bases at J, with 11 bases between. The germline V gene has CDR1 GTSNPN and CDR2 SVGIG (reference sequence). The CDR3 has 13 amino acids. The CDR3 here is CACSAGTNYGYTF. The CDR3 DNA reads as TGTGCCTGTTCGGCAGGAACTAACTATGGCTACACCTTC.

The rearrangement joins TRBV4-1 to TRBJ1-1; a weak D match, TRBD1 (5 bases). This CDR3 has 17 residues. The germline V and J ends were trimmed by 6 bases and 0 bases, with 20 bases remaining between them. Germline V gene data show CDR1 as MGHRA and CDR2 as YSYEKL. The CDR3 reads CASSLGLFRGVNTEAFF. For the CDR3, the DNA is TGCGCCAGCAGTCTTGGCCTGTTTCGGGGGGTGAACACTGAAGCTTTCTTT.

The chain recombines TRBV12-3 or TRBV12-4 with TRBJ1-2, with D uncertain. V was clipped by 3 bases and J by 2 bases, with 7 bases between them. The CDR3 sequence is 13 residues long. The CDR3 DNA sequence: TGTGCCAGCAGTTTTTTAGAGAACTATGGCTACACCTTC. This encodes CASSFLENYGYTF.

The rearrangement links TRBV19 to TRBJ1-4, with TRBD1 matching 7 bases. Trimming took 6 bases from V and 4 from J; bases not matched to a gene: 5. CDR3 length: 14 amino acids. CDR1 and CDR2 from the germline V gene are LNHDA and SQIVND (reference sequence). For the CDR3, the DNA is TGTGCCAGTAGCCCGACAGGGTTTAATGAAAAACTGTTTTTT. This translates into CASSPTGFNEKLFF.

This clone was seen once. This rearrangement joins TRBV11-1 to TRBJ2-5, with 7 bases lining up with TRBD2. The CDR3 runs 16 residues. V dropped 2 bases and J dropped 2; count of bases not matched to a gene: 8. In germline, CDR1 is SGHAT, CDR2 FQDESV (reference sequence). In DNA form, the CDR3 reads TGTGCCAGCAGCTTAATGGCTAGCGGTATACAAGAGACCCAGTACTTC. This translates into CASSLMASGIQETQYF.

This rearrangement joins TRBV19 to TRBJ2-2; D gene uncertain. V dropped 11 bases and J dropped 5 bases, with 15 bases sitting between them. The CDR3 sequence is 13 residues long. Germline V gene lookup returns CDR1 LNHDA and CDR2 SQIVND (reference sequence). This CDR3 reads CASWRGRTGELFF. The CDR3 nucleotides are TGTGCCTCGTGGCGAGGTAGAACCGGGGAGCTGTTTTTT. Drawing the rest from reference TRBV19 and TRBJ2-2, the complete variable domain is DGGITQSPKYLFRKEGQNVTLSCEQNLNHDAMYWYRQDPGQGLRLIYYSQIVNDFQKGDIAEGYSVSREKKESFPLTVTSAQKNPTAFYLCASWRGRTGELFFGEGSRLTVL.

J is TRBJ1-3 and V is TRBV5-1; the D is unclear. CDR1 and CDR2 (germline): SGHRS, YFSETQ. Deletions cut 0 bases from V and 2 bases from J, with 9 bases between. The CDR3 covers 15 residues. CDR3 bases: TGCGCCAGCAGCTTGGGATCGGTCGCTGGAAACACCATATATTTT. It yields the protein CASSLGSVAGNTIYF.

The chain has TRBV6-5 and TRBJ2-3, with D maybe TRBD2 (5 bases). V was pared by 8 bases and J by 6 bases, with 15 bases between. Germline assignment: CDR1 MNHEY and CDR2 SVGAGI. The length of the CDR3 is 13 residues. The CDR3 here is CASLSLGGDTQYF. The DNA of the CDR3 is TGTGCCAGCCTATCTTTAGGCGGGGATACGCAGTATTTT.

V gene TRBV15 combines with J gene TRBJ2-1, with 10 positions matching TRBD2. From germline, CDR1 is LNHNV and CDR2 YYDKDF (reference sequence). The junction had 12 bases not matched to a gene; V was cut back by 5 bases and J by 5 bases. This CDR3 spans 17 amino acids. The DNA for the CDR3 is TGTGCCACCAGCCCGCGCAGGGGACTAGCGAGAGACAATGAGCAGTTCTTC. This codes for CATSPRRGLARDNEQFF.

The chain couples TRBV19 to TRBJ2-2; possible D gene TRBD2, 5 bases. The ends were cut back, 6 bases at V and 5 bases at J, with 10 bases in the middle. The CDR3 consists of 13 residues. The V gene's germline CDR1 is LNHDA and CDR2 SQIVND (reference sequence). The CDR3, as DNA: TGTGCCAGTAGGGGGAGAGGGACCGGGGAGCTGTTTTTT. Protein sequence: CASRGRGTGELFF. The entire variable domain, with the rest obtained from reference TRBV19 and TRBJ2-2, is as follows: DGGITQSPKYLFRKEGQNVTLSCEQNLNHDAMYWYRQDPGQGLRLIYYSQIVNDFQKGDIAEGYSVSREKKESFPLTVTSAQKNPTAFYLCASRGRGTGELFFGEGSRLTVL.

The V and J genes are TRBV9 and TRBJ2-1; 9 nucleotides line up with TRBD2. The CDR3 spans 12 residues. The V and J ends lost 6 bases and 7 bases, in that order; junction bases with no gene match: 2. Germline values: CDR1 SGDLS, CDR2 YYNGEE. CDR3 sequence: CASNLAGNEQFF. DNA for the CDR3: TGTGCCAGCAACCTAGCGGGAAATGAGCAGTTCTTC.

The chain joins TRBV4-2 to TRBJ2-3, with 10 nucleotides matching TRBD2. V lost 4 bases, J lost 1 base, and 2 bases stayed unmatched. The CDR3 covers 15 residues. Per germline, CDR1 LGHNA and CDR2 YNFKEQ. The CDR3 here is CASSLGTSGTDTQYF. DNA of the CDR3: TGTGCCAGCAGCCTTGGGACTAGCGGCACAGATACGCAGTATTTT.

The rearrangement joins TRBV5-1 to TRBJ1-1; possibly TRBD1 for D (5 bases). V lost 3 bases to trimming and J lost 5 bases, with 14 bases between them. This CDR3 contains 14 residues. The germline gives CDR1 SGHRS, CDR2 YFSETQ. The CDR3 DNA reads TGCGCCAGCAGCTCGGACAACATTGGGACTGAAGCTTTCTTT. It specifies CASSSDNIGTEAFF.

This chain links TRBV27 with TRBJ1-1, with TRBD1 matching over 7 bases. Germline V gene sequence: CDR1 MNHEY, CDR2 SMNVEV (reference sequence). This CDR3 spans 14 amino acids. After removal of 7 bases from V and 5 bases from J, the junction contained 10 bases not matched to a gene. CDR3 DNA sequence: TGTGCCAGCATCCCTTACAGGGGAAGAACTGAAGCTTTCTTT. Translation: CASIPYRGRTEAFF.

This chain joins TRBV25-1 and TRBJ1-2; perhaps TRBD1 as D (6 bases). The germline V and J ends were trimmed by 4 bases and 5 bases, with 8 bases remaining between them. CDR3 length: 12 amino acids. CDR1 is MGHDK, CDR2 SYGVNS, per germline. Here the CDR3 DNA reads TGTGCCAGCAGTGTACAGGGTTATGGCTACACCTTC. As protein: CASSVQGYGYTF.

The rearrangement links TRBV7-3 to TRBJ2-3; perhaps TRBD1 as D (6 bases). Germline CDR1 SGHTA, CDR2 FQGTGA. Trimming cost V 5 bases and J 0 bases, with 18 bases left between them. The CDR3 spans 17 residues. The CDR3 protein is CASSPAGGGPSTDTQYF. The DNA of the CDR3 is TGTGCCAGCAGCCCCGCTGGGGGCGGTCCTAGCACAGATACGCAGTATTTT.

The V gene is TRBV4-1, the J gene TRBJ1-6; 9 positions match TRBD1. Germline V CDR1 and CDR2: MGHRA, YSYEKL. V gave up 4 bases and J gave up 10 bases; unmatched junction bases: 5. The CDR3 extends over 14 amino acids. This CDR3 is CASSPTGGRSPLHF. DNA for the CDR3: TGCGCCAGCAGCCCGACAGGGGGTCGCTCACCCCTCCACTTT.